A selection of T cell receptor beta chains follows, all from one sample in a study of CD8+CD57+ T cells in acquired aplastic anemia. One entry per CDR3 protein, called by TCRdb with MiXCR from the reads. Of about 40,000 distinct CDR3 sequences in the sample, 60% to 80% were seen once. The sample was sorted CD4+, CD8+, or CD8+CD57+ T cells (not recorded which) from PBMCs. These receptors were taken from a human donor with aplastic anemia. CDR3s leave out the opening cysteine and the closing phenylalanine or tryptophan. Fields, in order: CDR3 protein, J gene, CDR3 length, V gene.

CDR3 protein: ASSAMQGSREQY; J gene: TRBJ2-7; CDR3 length: 12; V gene: TRBV2
CDR3 protein: ASSFPGGLSSYNEQF; J gene: TRBJ2-1; CDR3 length: 15; V gene: TRBV7-9
CDR3 protein: ASSRTWDSSYEQY; J gene: TRBJ2-7; CDR3 length: 13; V gene: TRBV9
CDR3 protein: SVEDLVGRTYEQY; J gene: TRBJ2-7; CDR3 length: 13; V gene: TRBV29-1
CDR3 protein: AIRDRGQESDTQY; J gene: TRBJ2-3; CDR3 length: 13; V gene: TRBV10-3
CDR3 protein: ATHYWGQGEEGNTIY; J gene: TRBJ1-3; CDR3 length: 15; V gene: TRBV10-1
CDR3 protein: ATSQQGGNTEAF; J gene: TRBJ1-1; CDR3 length: 12; V gene: TRBV15
CDR3 protein: ASSIRGELANTGELF; J gene: TRBJ2-2; CDR3 length: 15; V gene: TRBV19
CDR3 protein: ASSTLAGRTLGETQY; J gene: TRBJ2-5; CDR3 length: 15; V gene: TRBV2
CDR3 protein: ASSVGTLQETQY; J gene: -; CDR3 length: 12; V gene: TRBV9
CDR3 protein: ATSLFGSPNTEAF; J gene: TRBJ1-1; CDR3 length: 13; V gene: TRBV5-1
CDR3 protein: ASSSPGLASYEQY; J gene: TRBJ2-7; CDR3 length: 13; V gene: TRBV7-8
CDR3 protein: ASSPYRDRQNSPLH; J gene: TRBJ1-6; CDR3 length: 14; V gene: TRBV16
CDR3 protein: ASTLHDTEAF; J gene: TRBJ1-1; CDR3 length: 10; V gene: TRBV19
CDR3 protein: AIGASTDTQY; J gene: TRBJ2-3; CDR3 length: 10; V gene: TRBV10-3